This TCR delta chain stems from a study of delta chains in infants with herpesvirus infections listed by TCRdb under 2023. Background on the whole study: From birth, the study prospectively followed a Ugandan infant birth cohort to characterize gammadelta T cell responses to primary cytomegalovirus (CMV) infection. From PBMC, gammadelta TCRs were sequenced for 15 to 20 CMV-infected infants (one congenitally infected) and roughly 8 CMV-uninfected infants who had sufficient sample available. By approximate age, the infant blood samples fell into groups of 1.5, 4, 8 and 12 months. Belgian fetal and cord blood gammadelta TCR data that had been published previously were included solely for comparison and were not produced in this cohort.

This clone is assessed as large (0.1 to 1%). Its target antigen remains unknown. No quality values exist for individual bases; no much larger clone is one base distant. Infants were enrolled after their mothers, pregnant women receiving prenatal care in Kampala, Uganda, were recruited, and documentation of maternal HIV status was required. Home visits to families took place weekly, and collection of infant clinical information, oral swabs and peripheral blood began at 6 weeks of age and was repeated every 4 months after that. Blood was drawn into heparin tubes, and PBMC were separated by Ficoll-Paque density gradient centrifugation and then cryopreserved. Study-level results and caveats: The public clonotype was found only at the first time point after infection and was absent in uninfected infants and in those infected after 120 days. The public clonotype might still be present below the detection limit in CMV-uninfected infants. Limitations noted by the authors included a small sample size and a lack of race- or environment-matched controls, because nearly all Ugandans acquire CMV before adulthood.

The method behind the library was RT-PCR. To generate TCR cDNA, RNA from PBMC was reverse transcribed using SuperScript II together with primers specific for the gamma chain and the delta chain. The cDNA was purified with AMPure XP beads, then amplified and indexed with Illumina adapters using the Nextera XT Index Kit. gammadelta TCR libraries were sequenced on an Illumina MiSeq with a V2 300-cycle kit. Turning to the authors' computational methods: Using MiXCR v2.1.12, CDR3 sequences were assembled, and reads were mapped onto D, J and V genes obtained from GenBank. VDJtools v1.2.1 was used to perform repertoire analyses of the CDR3 clonotypes. Clonotypes were called again by TCRdb from the public reads via CATT, and duplicate nucleotide sequences were then merged into one entry. The V and J calls reflect TCRdb's pipeline rather than the authors' work. Here the sample has about 1,500 delta-chain clones; roughly 30% occur a single time. Jointly, the top ten make up around 6.7% of the sample.

Sequencing used peripheral blood, obtained at time point 1 of longitudinal follow-up. The sequence was obtained from a human donor who was a Ugandan infant, either HIV-exposed or HIV-unexposed (not recorded which).

The encoded CDR3 is CALGLGKAEYWGTPYTDKLIF. The sequenced DNA: TGTGCTCTTGGTCTTGGGAAGGCCGAGTACTGGGGGACCCCCTACACCGATAAACTCATCTTT. This sequence uses TRDV1 and TRDJ1; 9 central nucleotides agree with TRDD3. CDR1 and CDR2 (TSWWSYY, QGS) derive from the germline V gene. V lost 6 bases and J lost 0 bases, and the count of bases not matched to a germline gene is 23. The CDR3 spans 21 residues, from the cysteine through the phenylalanine. CDR3 DNA is the only sequence kept; it has 63 bases, read in frame from the first base.